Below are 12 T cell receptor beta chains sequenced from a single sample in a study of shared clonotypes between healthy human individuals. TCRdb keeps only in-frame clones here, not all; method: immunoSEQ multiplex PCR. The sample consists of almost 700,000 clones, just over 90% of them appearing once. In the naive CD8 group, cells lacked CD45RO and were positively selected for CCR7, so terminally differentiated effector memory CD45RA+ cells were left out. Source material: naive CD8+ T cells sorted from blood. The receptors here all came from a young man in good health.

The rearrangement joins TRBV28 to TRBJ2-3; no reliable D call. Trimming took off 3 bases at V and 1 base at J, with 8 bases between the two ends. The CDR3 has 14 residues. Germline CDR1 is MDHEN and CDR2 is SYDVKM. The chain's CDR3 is CASSFVTGTDTQYF. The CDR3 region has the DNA TGTGCCAGCAGTTTCGTCACAGGCACAGATACGCAGTATTTT.

CDR3 in amino acids: CASTEGAGESTDTQYF. CDR3 sequence (DNA): TGCGCCAGCACCGAGGGGGCAGGGGAAAGCACAGATACGCAGTATTTT. The chain joins TRBV10-2 to TRBJ2-3; 7 bases agree with TRBD1. Germline CDR1 reads WSHSY; CDR2 reads SAAADI. The CDR3 extends over 16 amino acids. J lost 0 bases, V lost 7 bases, and 10 bases had no gene match.

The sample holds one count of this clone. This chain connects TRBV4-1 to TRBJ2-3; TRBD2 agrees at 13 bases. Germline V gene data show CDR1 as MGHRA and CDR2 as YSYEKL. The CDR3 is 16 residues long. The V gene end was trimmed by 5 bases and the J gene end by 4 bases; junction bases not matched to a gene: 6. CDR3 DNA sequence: TGCGCCAGCAGCGCCCTACTAGCGGGAGGGCCAGATACGCAGTATTTT. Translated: CASSALLAGGPDTQYF.

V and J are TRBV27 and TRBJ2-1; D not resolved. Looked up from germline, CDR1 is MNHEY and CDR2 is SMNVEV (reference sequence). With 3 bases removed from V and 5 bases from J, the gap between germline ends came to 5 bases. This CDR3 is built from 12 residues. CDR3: CASSFSDNEQFF. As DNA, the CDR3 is TGTGCCAGCAGTTTCTCGGACAATGAGCAGTTCTTC.

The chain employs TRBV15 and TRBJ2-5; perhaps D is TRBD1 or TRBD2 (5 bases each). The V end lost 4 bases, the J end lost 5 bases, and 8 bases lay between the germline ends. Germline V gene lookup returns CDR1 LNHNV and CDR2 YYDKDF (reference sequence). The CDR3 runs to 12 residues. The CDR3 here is CATSIEGETQYF. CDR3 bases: TGTGCCACCAGCATAGAGGGGGAGACCCAGTACTTC.

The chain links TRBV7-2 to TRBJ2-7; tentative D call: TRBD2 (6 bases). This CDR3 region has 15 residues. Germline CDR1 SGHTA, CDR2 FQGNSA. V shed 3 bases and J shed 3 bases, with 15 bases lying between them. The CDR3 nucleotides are TGTGCCAGCAGCTTGACCGGGAGTCCCTACTACGAGCAGTACTTC. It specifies CASSLTGSPYYEQYF.

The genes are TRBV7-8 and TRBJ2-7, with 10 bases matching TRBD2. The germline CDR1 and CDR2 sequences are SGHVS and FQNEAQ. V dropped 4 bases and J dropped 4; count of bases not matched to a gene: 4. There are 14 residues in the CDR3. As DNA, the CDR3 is TGTGCCAGCAGCTCTCTAGCGGGAGTTTACGAGCAGTACTTC. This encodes CASSSLAGVYEQYF. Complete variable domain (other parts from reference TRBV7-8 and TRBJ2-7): GAGVSQSPRYKVAKRGQDVALRCDPISGHVSLFWYQQALGQGPEFLTYFQNEAQLDKSGLPSDRFFAERPEGSVSTLKIQRTQQEDSAVYLCASSSLAGVYEQYFGPGTRLTVT.

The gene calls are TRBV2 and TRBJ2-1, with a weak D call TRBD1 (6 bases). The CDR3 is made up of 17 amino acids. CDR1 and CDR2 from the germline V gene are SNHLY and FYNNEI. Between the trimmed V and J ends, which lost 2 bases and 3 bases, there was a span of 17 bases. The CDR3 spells CASSEPAVGAFYNEQFF. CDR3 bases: TGTGCCAGCAGTGAACCCGCGGTGGGGGCTTTCTACAATGAGCAGTTCTTC.

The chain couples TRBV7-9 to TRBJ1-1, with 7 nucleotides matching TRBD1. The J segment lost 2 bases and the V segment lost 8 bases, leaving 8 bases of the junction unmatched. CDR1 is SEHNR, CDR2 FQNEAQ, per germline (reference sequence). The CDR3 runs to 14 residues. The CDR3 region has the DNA TGTGCCAGCCGCCAGGGACAGCCAAACACTGAAGCTTTCTTT. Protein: CASRQGQPNTEAFF.

The CDR3 loop reads CASQRGVPPVNEQYF. For the CDR3, the DNA is TGTGCCAGTCAAAGGGGGGTCCCTCCGGTGAACGAGCAGTACTTC. This chain links TRBV7-6 with TRBJ2-7; D could derive from TRBD1 or TRBD2 (6 bases each). Trimming removed 9 bases from V and 5 bases from J, with 23 bases in between. Germline lookup yields CDR1 SGHVS and CDR2 FNYEAQ. The CDR3 totals 15 residues. Variable domain in full (rest from reference TRBV7-6 and TRBJ2-7): GAGVSQSPRYKVTKRGQDVALRCDPISGHVSLYWYRQALGQGPEFLTYFNYEAQQDKSGLPNDRFSAERPEGSISTLTIQRTEQRDSAMYRCASQRGVPPVNEQYFGPGTRLTVT.

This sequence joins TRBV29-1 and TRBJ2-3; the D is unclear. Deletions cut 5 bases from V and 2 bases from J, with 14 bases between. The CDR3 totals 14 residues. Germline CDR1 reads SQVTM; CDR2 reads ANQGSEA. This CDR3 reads CSVIRRLFTDTQYF. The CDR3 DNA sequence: TGCAGCGTTATCAGGCGCCTATTCACAGATACGCAGTATTTT.

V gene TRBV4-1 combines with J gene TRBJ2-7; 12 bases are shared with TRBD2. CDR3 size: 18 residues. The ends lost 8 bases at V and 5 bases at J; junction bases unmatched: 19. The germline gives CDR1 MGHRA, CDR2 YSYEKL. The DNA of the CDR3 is TGCGCCAGCCCCACACCGGGACTAGCGGGCTCCGGTTCCCACGAGCAGTACTTC. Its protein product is CASPTPGLAGSGSHEQYF.